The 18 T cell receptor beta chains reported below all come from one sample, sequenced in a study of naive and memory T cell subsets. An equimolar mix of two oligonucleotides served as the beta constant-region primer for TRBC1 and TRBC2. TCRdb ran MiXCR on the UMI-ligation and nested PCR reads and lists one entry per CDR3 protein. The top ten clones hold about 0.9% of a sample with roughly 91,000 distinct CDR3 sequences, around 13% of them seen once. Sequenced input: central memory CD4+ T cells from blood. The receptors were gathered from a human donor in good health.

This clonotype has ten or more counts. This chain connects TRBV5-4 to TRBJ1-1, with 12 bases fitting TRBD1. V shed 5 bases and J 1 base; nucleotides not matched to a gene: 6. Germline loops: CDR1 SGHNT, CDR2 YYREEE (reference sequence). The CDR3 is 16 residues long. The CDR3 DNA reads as TGTGCCAGCAGACTGATGGGACAGGGGGCGAACACTGAAGCTTTCTTT. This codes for CASRLMGQGANTEAFF.

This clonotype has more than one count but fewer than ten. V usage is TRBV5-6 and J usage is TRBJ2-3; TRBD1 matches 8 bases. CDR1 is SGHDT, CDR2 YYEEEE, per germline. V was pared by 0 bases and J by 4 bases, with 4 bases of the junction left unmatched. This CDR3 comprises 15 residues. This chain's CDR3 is CASSLVGRGPDTQYF. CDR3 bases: TGTGCCAGCAGCTTGGTTGGCAGGGGGCCAGATACGCAGTATTTT. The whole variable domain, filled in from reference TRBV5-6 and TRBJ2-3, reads DAGVTQSPTHLIKTRGQQVTLRCSPKSGHDTVSWYQQALGQGPQFIFQYYEEEERQRGNFPDRFSGHQFPNYSSELNVNALLLGDSALYLCASSLVGRGPDTQYFGPGTRLTVL.

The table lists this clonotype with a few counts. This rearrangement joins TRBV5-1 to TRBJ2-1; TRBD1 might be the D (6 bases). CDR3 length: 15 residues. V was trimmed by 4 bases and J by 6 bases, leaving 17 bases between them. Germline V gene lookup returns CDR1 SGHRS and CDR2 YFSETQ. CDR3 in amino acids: CASSLLQGSANEQFF. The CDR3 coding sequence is TGCGCCAGCAGCCTATTACAGGGAAGTGCCAATGAGCAGTTCTTC.

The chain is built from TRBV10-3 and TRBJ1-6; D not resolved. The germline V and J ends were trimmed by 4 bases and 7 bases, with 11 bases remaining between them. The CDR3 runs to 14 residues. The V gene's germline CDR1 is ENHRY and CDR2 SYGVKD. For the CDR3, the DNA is TGTGCCATCAGTGTTGAGGGAAGGAATTCACCCCTCCACTTT. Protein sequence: CAISVEGRNSPLHF.

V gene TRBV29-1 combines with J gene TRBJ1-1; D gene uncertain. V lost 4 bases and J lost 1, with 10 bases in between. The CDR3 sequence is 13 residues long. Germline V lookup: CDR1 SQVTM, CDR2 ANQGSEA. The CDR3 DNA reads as TGCAGCGTTGGGAACGGGAAGAACACTGAAGCTTTCTTT. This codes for CSVGNGKNTEAFF.

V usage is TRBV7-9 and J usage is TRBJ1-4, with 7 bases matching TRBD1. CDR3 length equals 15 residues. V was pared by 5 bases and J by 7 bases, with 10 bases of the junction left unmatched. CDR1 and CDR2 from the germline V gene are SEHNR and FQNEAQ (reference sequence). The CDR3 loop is CASSLLVAGGEKLFF. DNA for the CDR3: TGTGCCAGCAGCCTCCTCGTGGCAGGGGGTGAAAAACTGTTTTTT.

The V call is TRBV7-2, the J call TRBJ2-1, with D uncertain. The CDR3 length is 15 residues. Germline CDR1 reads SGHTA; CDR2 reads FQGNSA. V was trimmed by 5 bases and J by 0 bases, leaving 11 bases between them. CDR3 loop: CASSLMPSSYNEQFF. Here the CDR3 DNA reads TGTGCCAGCAGCCTGATGCCGAGCTCCTACAATGAGCAGTTCTTC.

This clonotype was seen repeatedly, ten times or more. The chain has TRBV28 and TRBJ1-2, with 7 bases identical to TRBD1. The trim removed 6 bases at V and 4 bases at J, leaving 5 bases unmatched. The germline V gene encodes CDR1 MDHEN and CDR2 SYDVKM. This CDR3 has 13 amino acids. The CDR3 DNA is TGTGCCAGCAGCCCAGGGGGTGTCTATGGCTACACCTTC. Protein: CASSPGGVYGYTF.

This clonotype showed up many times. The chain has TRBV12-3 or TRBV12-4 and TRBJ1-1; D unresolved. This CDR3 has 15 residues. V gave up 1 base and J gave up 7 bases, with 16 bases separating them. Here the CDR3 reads CASSLGFRGRDEAFF. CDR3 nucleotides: TGTGCCAGCAGTTTAGGGTTTCGGGGTAGGGATGAAGCTTTCTTT.

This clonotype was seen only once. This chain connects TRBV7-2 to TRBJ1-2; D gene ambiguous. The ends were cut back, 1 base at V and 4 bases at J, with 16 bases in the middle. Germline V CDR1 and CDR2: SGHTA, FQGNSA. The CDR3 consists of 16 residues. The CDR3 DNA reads TGTGCCAGCAGCTTAGGAGCGGGCCTAGGGTCCTATGGCTACACCTTC. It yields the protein CASSLGAGLGSYGYTF.

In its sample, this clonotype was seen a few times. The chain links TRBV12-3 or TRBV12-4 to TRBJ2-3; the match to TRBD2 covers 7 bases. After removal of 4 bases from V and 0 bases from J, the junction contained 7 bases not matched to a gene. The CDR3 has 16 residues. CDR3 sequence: CASSSQAGSSTDTQYF. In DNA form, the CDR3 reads TGTGCCAGCAGTTCCCAAGCGGGGTCTAGCACAGATACGCAGTATTTT.

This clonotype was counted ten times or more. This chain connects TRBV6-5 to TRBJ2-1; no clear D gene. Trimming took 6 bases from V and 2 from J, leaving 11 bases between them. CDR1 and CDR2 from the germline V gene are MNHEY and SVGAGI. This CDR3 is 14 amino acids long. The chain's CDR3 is CASSLTAPYNEQFF. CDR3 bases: TGTGCCAGCAGCTTGACCGCCCCCTACAATGAGCAGTTCTTC.

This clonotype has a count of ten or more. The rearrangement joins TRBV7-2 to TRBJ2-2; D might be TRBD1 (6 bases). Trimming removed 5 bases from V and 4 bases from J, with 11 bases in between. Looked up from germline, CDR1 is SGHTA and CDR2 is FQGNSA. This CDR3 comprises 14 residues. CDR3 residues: CASSPGQLTGELFF. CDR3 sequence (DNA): TGTGCCAGCAGCCCCGGACAGCTCACCGGGGAGCTGTTTTTT.

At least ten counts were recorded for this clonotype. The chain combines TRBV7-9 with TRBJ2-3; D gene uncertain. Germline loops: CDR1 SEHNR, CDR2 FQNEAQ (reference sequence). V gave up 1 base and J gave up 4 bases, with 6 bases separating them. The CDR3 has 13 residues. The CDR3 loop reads CASSLGWSDTQYF. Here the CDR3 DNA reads TGTGCCAGCAGCTTAGGGTGGTCAGATACGCAGTATTTT.

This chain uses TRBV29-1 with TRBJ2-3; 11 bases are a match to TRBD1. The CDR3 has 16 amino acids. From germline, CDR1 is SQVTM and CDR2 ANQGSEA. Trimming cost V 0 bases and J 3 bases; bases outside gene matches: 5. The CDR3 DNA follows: TGCAGCGTTGAAGAGGACAGGGGGCGCCGTACAGATACGCAGTATTTT. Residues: CSVEEDRGRRTDTQYF.

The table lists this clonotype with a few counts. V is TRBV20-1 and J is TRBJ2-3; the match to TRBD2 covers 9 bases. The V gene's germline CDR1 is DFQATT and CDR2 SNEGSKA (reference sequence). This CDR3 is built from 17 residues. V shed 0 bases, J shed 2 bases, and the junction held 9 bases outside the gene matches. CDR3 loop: CSARDGGVAGVTDTQYF. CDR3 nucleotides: TGCAGTGCTAGAGATGGGGGGGTAGCGGGAGTCACAGATACGCAGTATTTT.

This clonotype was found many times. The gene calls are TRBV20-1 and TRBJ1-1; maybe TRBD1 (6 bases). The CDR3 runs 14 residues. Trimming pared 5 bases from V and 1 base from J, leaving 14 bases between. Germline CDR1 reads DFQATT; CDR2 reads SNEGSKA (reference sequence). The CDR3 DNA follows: TGCAGTGCTGTCCGGGGGGCTAGGAACACTGAAGCTTTCTTT. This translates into CSAVRGARNTEAFF.

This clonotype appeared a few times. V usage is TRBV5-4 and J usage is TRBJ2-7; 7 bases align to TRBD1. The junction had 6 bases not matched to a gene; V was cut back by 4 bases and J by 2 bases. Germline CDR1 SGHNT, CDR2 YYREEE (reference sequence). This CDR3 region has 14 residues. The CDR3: CASSPTGQAYEQYF. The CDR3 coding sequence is TGTGCCAGCAGCCCGACAGGGCAAGCCTACGAGCAGTACTTC.